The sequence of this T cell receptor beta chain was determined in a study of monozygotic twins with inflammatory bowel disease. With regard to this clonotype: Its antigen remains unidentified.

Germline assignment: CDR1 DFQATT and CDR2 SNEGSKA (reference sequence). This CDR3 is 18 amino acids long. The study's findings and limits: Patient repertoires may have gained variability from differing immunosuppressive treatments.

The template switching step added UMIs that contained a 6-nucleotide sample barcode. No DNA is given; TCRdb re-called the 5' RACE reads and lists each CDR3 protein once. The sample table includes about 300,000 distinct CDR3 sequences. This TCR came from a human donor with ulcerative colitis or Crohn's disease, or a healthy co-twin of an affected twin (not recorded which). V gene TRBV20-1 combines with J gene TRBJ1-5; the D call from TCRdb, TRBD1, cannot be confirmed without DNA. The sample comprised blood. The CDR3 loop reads CSARDSLGRSNSNQPQHF.